This T cell receptor (beta chain) was found in a study of shared clonotypes between healthy human individuals. TCRdb's table, derived via immunoSEQ multiplex PCR, lists solely in-frame clones and lacks some. Among 650,000 to 750,000 clones, about two thirds were seen once, and the ten largest hold about 1.8%. The germline gives CDR1 MDHEN, CDR2 SYDVKM. V was clipped by 5 bases and J by 3 bases, with 14 bases between them. The CDR3 loop spans 15 amino acids. The V and J genes are TRBV28 and TRBJ2-1; a weak D match, TRBD2 (6 bases). The sample consisted of memory CD4+ T cells sorted from blood. Noted subset: CD45RA-negative fraction. This receptor was identified in a woman aged 25 to 39 in good health. The CDR3 spells CASSPRGTVYNEQFF. The CDR3 bases are TGTGCCAGCAGTCCCCGGGGGACCGTCTACAATGAGCAGTTCTTC.